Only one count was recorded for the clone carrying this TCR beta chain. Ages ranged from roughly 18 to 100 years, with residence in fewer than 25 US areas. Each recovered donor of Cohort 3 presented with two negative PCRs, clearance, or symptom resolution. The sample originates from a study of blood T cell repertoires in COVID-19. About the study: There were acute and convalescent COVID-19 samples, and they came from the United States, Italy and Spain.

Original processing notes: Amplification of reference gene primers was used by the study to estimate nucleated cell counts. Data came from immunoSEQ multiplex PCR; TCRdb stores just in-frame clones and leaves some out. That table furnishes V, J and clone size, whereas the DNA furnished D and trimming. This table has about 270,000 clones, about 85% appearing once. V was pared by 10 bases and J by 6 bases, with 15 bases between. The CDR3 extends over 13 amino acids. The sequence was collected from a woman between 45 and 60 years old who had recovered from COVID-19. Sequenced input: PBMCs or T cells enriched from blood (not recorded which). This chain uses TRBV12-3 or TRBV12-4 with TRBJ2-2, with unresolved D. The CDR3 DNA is TGTGCCACCGCCCTACGCACGCCCGGGGAGCTGTTTTTT. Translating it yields CATALRTPGELFF.